One and the same sample provided the 11 T cell receptor beta chains below, sequenced in a study of tumor-infiltrating lymphocytes in primary liver carcinoma. Extraction of RNA together with DNA used 20-30 mg of unsorted bulk tissue. Using a constant-region primer together with ProtoScript II reverse transcriptase, TCR beta cDNA was made from 500 ng of total RNA. Libraries covering TCR beta were generated through three nested multiplex PCR rounds (using a slightly modified ARM-PCR). The first two PCR rounds used TRBV1-TRBV30 primers with a Cbeta primer, about 9 cycles each. Via MiXCR, TCRdb re-called the multiplex PCR reads, giving one row per CDR3 protein. The table includes almost 45,000 distinct CDR3 sequences, 60% to 80% detected once. Sequencing was carried out using tumor-adjacent normal liver tissue. These receptor sequences come from a woman in her thirties with primary liver carcinoma and hepatitis B virus infection.

As for this clonotype: The junction differs from germline at one of its ends, possibly a read error. The chain couples TRBV29-1 to TRBJ1-1; D is possibly TRBD1 (6 bases). Germline V lookup: CDR1 SQVTM, CDR2 ANQGSEA. The CDR3 loop spans 12 amino acids. CDR3 residues: CRVQQGWTEAIF. CDR3 sequence (DNA): TGCAGAGTTCAACAGGGATGGACTGAAGCTATATTT. The full variable domain, completed using reference TRBV29-1 and TRBJ1-1, is SAVISQKPSRDICQRGTSLTIQCQVDSQVTMMFWYRQQPGQSLTLIATANQGSEATYESGFVIDKFPISRPNLTFSTLTVSNMSPEDSSIYLCRVQQGWTEAIFGQGTRLTVV.

In the case of this clonotype: At one boundary the junction diverges from the germline segment, which might be a read error. The chain links TRBV6-1 to TRBJ2-7, with 9 nucleotides matching TRBD2. This CDR3 is 17 amino acids long. Germline V CDR1 and CDR2: MNHNS, SASEGT. The DNA of the CDR3 is TGTGCCAGCAGTGATGGACCGGGACTAGCTGACTCCCACGAGCATTACTTC. This codes for CASSDGPGLADSHEHYF.

Details on this clonotype: At one end the junction does not follow the germline gene, possibly because of a read error. V gene TRBV10-3 combines with J gene TRBJ1-6, with 7 bases fitting TRBD1. The CDR3 runs to 13 residues. CDR1 and CDR2 (germline): ENHRY, SYGVKD. This CDR3 is CAISQGVREPLRF. The CDR3 DNA follows: TGTGCCATCAGCCAGGGGGTACGGGAACCCCTCCGCTTT.

This clonotype turned up a few times. Since a much larger clone is just one base distant, this may be a read error. The chain combines TRBV28 with TRBJ2-6; 10 positions match TRBD2. The CDR3 contains 16 residues. V dropped 3 bases and J dropped 5; count of bases not matched to a gene: 4. The germline gives CDR1 MDHEN, CDR2 SYDVKM. The CDR3 reads CASSFLAGDRANVLTF. CDR3 bases: TGTGCCAGCAGTTTCCTAGCGGGAGATAGGGCCAACGTCCTGACTTTC.

This clonotype was observed at least ten times. This may be a read error: a much more frequent sequence differs by one nucleotide. The genes are TRBV6-2 or TRBV6-3 and TRBJ2-1; D gene ambiguous. This CDR3 is built from 13 residues. The germline gives CDR1 MNHEY, CDR2 SVGEGT. CDR3 nucleotide sequence: TGTGCCAGCACCAGAGCGCCATACAATGAGCGGTTCTTC. Its protein product is CASTRAPYNERFF.

V usage is TRBV11-2 and J usage is TRBJ2-2; the D gene is possibly TRBD2 (5 bases). Trimming took 4 bases from V and 9 from J, leaving 21 bases between them. This CDR3 comprises 16 residues. Looked up from germline, CDR1 is SGHAT and CDR2 is FQNNGV. The CDR3 sequence is CASSSTHSRRSWELFF. The CDR3 bases are TGTGCCAGCAGCTCGACACATAGCAGGAGGTCCTGGGAGCTGTTTTTT.

This clonotype occurred many times. The chain has TRBV10-2 and TRBJ2-3, with D perhaps assigned TRBD1 or TRBD2 (6 bases each). V was pared by 7 bases and J by 7 bases, with 21 bases between. The CDR3 sequence is 15 residues long. Germline assignment: CDR1 WSHSY and CDR2 SAAADI. The CDR3 loop is CASTPRGPEMNTQYF. The CDR3 region has the DNA TGCGCCAGCACCCCTCGGGGGCCTGAGATGAATACGCAGTATTTT.

The sample holds many counts of this clonotype. V gene TRBV4-1 combines with J gene TRBJ2-3; D uncertain. This CDR3 has 14 residues. Germline lookup yields CDR1 MGHRA and CDR2 YSYEKL. The germline V and J ends were trimmed by 4 bases and 3 bases, with 11 bases remaining between them. CDR3 coding DNA: TGCGCCAGCAGCCCACGAAGCAGGACAGATACGCAGTATTTT. Amino acid sequence: CASSPRSRTDTQYF.

This chain uses TRBV6-1 with TRBJ2-1, with 10 positions matching TRBD2. The J segment lost 8 bases and the V segment lost 6 bases, leaving 10 bases of the junction unmatched. This CDR3 comprises 15 residues. The germline gives CDR1 MNHNS, CDR2 SASEGT. CDR3 nucleotides: TGTGCCAGCAGCGACGGGTTAGCGGGAGGCCATGAGCAGTTCTTC. Its protein product is CASSDGLAGGHEQFF.

To note about this clonotype: Since no conserved phenylalanine or tryptophan closes the CDR3, a read error is the likely cause. V gene TRBV11-3 combines with J gene TRBJ2-1; no clear D gene. The CDR3 loop spans 13 amino acids. Trimming left V 0 bases short and J 5 bases short, with 5 bases between. The germline gives CDR1 SGHNT, CDR2 YENEEA. The CDR3 region has the DNA TGTGCCAGCAGCTTAGATGGGAACAATGAGCAGTTCTAC. Its translation is CASSLDGNNEQFY.

Worth noting for this clonotype: At one boundary the junction diverges from the germline segment, which might be a read error. The V call is TRBV10-3, the J call TRBJ1-5, with D uncertain. The germline V gene has CDR1 ENHRY and CDR2 SYGVKD. This CDR3 region has 14 residues. This CDR3 is CAISLVHGSQPQHF. The CDR3 nucleotides are TGTGCTATCAGTTTGGTACATGGAAGCCAGCCCCAGCATTTT.